A selection of T cell receptor beta chains follows, all from one sample in a study of technical replicates of blood from a handful of donors. Only in-frame clones appear in the TCRdb table, and some are missing; sequencing was by immunoSEQ multiplex PCR. The sample records 85,000 to 95,000 clones, roughly 95% being singletons. The sequenced sample consisted of T cells isolated from PBMCs. Receptor source: a human donor in good health. The CDR3 runs from the conserved cysteine through the conserved F or W. A D gene is named only where the DNA matches it firmly. Size tells how often a clone was seen (once, few, many) or the class of an expanded clone, and some rows leave it out.

j_call | clone_size | v_call | cdr3_length | d_call | cdr3_nt | cdr3_aa
TRBJ2-3 | . | TRBV1 | 16 | . | TGCACCAGCAGCCAAGACCCCGGGACTTGGCGGGATACGCAGTATTTT | CTSSQDPGTWRDTQYF
TRBJ2-2 | . | TRBV28 | 15 | TRBD2 | TGTGCCAGCAGTTTGGGACGGGAGGGAACCGGGGAGCTGTTTTTT | CASSLGREGTGELFF
TRBJ2-1 | . | TRBV5-1 | 14 | . | TGCGCCACCGGTGTAACAGAAGCCTACAATGAGCAGTTCTTC | CATGVTEAYNEQFF
TRBJ1-1 | . | TRBV4-2 | 15 | . | TGTGCCAGCAGCCAAGATCGGGAGGCGAACACTGAAGCTTTCTTT | CASSQDREANTEAFF
TRBJ1-1 | . | TRBV7-3 | 13 | . | TGTGCCAGCAGCCCTAAGGGGGAAACTGAAGCTTTCTTT | CASSPKGETEAFF
TRBJ2-7 | . | TRBV6-5 | 15 | TRBD2 | TGTGCCAGCAGTTACAACGGGAGGAGCTCCTACGAGCAGTACTTC | CASSYNGRSSYEQYF
TRBJ1-1 | . | TRBV6-5 | 15 | . | TGTGCCAGCAGGACAGGCTACCCAGGGAACACTGAAGCTTTCTTT | CASRTGYPGNTEAFF
TRBJ1-2 | . | TRBV5-1 | 14 | TRBD1 | TGCGCCAGCCGGGGCGAGGACAGGTACTATGGCTACACCTTC | CASRGEDRYYGYTF
TRBJ2-5 | . | TRBV7-6 | 16 | TRBD2 | TGTGCCAGCAGCAGACCCTTTAGCGGGAGCTTGGAGACCCAGTACTTC | CASSRPFSGSLETQYF
TRBJ1-1 | . | TRBV18 | 15 | TRBD1 | TGTGCCAGCTCACCACCGTTAGGGGGCTTAACTGAAGCTTTCTTT | CASSPPLGGLTEAFF
TRBJ2-7 | . | TRBV19 | 12 | . | TGTGCCAGTAGTGAAAACTTTTACGAGCAGTACTTC | CASSENFYEQYF
TRBJ1-2 | once | TRBV27 | 15 | . | TGTGCCAGCAGTTATTACGGGGGGGGAAACTATGGCTACACCTTC | CASSYYGGGNYGYTF
TRBJ1-2 | . | TRBV19 | 15 | . | TGTGCCAGTAGTACCCCCTCGGAGGCGGGCTATGGCTACACCTTC | CASSTPSEAGYGYTF
TRBJ2-1 | . | TRBV28 | 16 | . | TGTGCCAGCAGTTTCTCCCCGGGACAAACCTACAATGAGCAGTTCTTC | CASSFSPGQTYNEQFF
TRBJ1-2 | . | TRBV7-9 | 14 | . | TGTGCCAGCAGCTTAGCACAGGCGAACTATGGCTACACCTTC | CASSLAQANYGYTF
TRBJ2-7 | . | TRBV7-9 | 17 | . | TGTGCCAGCAGCTTTAGAAACGGGGGGACACAAGTCCACGAGCAGTACTTC | CASSFRNGGTQVHEQYF
TRBJ2-3 | . | TRBV15 | 16 | TRBD2 | TGTGCCACCAGCAGAGACCCAGCGGGAGCGTCGGATACGCAGTATTTT | CATSRDPAGASDTQYF
TRBJ2-3 | . | TRBV7-2 | 15 | . | TGTGCCAGCAGCTTAGAGCGGCGCACCACAGATACGCAGTATTTT | CASSLERRTTDTQYF
TRBJ2-7 | . | TRBV5-6 | 13 | . | TGTGCCAGCAGCCTGGGACACGGCTACGAGCAGTACTTC | CASSLGHGYEQYF
TRBJ2-1 | . | TRBV5-1 | 16 | TRBD2 | TGCGCCAGCAGACTAGCGGGCTATAGCTCCTACAATGAGCAGTTCTTC | CASRLAGYSSYNEQFF
TRBJ1-1 | . | TRBV11-2 | 14 | . | TGTGCCAGCAGCTTCCTGGAGGGAAGGACTGAAGCTTTCTTT | CASSFLEGRTEAFF
TRBJ2-2 | . | TRBV30 | 14 | TRBD2 | TGTGCCCTAACACGGGGAGGGGACACCGGGGAGCTGTTTTTT | CALTRGGDTGELFF
TRBJ2-3 | . | TRBV27 | 17 | TRBD2 | TGTGCCAGCAGTCAAATAGCGGGAAGGGGGATCACAGATACGCAGTATTTT | CASSQIAGRGITDTQYF
TRBJ1-5 | . | TRBV4-2 | 14 | . | TGTGCCAGCAGCCTTATTAGCGGCGATCAGCCCCAGCATTTT | CASSLISGDQPQHF
TRBJ2-1 | . | TRBV28 | 14 | . | TGTGCCAGCCGGGGAGGGGGGCCCTACAATGAGCAGTTCTTC | CASRGGGPYNEQFF
TRBJ2-5 | . | TRBV7-9 | 17 | TRBD2 | TGTGCCAGCAGCTTCGGGACTAGCGGGAGGGTAGGGGAGACCCAGTACTTC | CASSFGTSGRVGETQYF
TRBJ2-7 | once | TRBV6-5 | 14 | . | TGTGCCAGCAGTTACTCCTATTCGAGTCCCGAGCAGTACTTC | CASSYSYSSPEQYF
TRBJ1-2 | . | TRBV6-6 | 16 | . | TGTGCCAGCAGGGAGGGGCTGGGGGGGTCAAACTATGGCTACACCTTC | CASREGLGGSNYGYTF
TRBJ2-3 | . | TRBV27 | 14 | . | TGTGCCAGCAGTTTTCGGCAGGGCCTAGATACGCAGTATTTT | CASSFRQGLDTQYF
TRBJ2-4 | . | TRBV28 | 14 | . | TGTGCCAGCAGTTTGAGTCTAGAAGGTGGCATTCAGTACTTC | CASSLSLEGGIQYF
TRBJ2-6 | . | TRBV28 | 16 | . | TGTGCCAGCAGTTCCTACAGGGTGTGGGGGGCCAACGTCCTGACTTTC | CASSSYRVWGANVLTF
TRBJ2-3 | . | TRBV28 | 16 | TRBD1 | TGTGCCAGCAGTTACCAGAGACAGGGCGGCACAGATACGCAGTATTTT | CASSYQRQGGTDTQYF
TRBJ2-1 | . | TRBV11-3 | 16 | TRBD2 | TGTGCCAGCAGCCCCCGGGCTAGCGGGTTTTACAATGAGCAGTTCTTC | CASSPRASGFYNEQFF
TRBJ1-1 | once | TRBV13 | 14 | TRBD1 | TGTGCCAGCAGCTTAGGGACAGGGGCCACTGAAGCTTTCTTT | CASSLGTGATEAFF
TRBJ2-5 | . | TRBV28 | 15 | TRBD2 | TGTGCCAGCAGTTTAACGGGAGGCTTGGAGGAGACCCAGTACTTC | CASSLTGGLEETQYF
TRBJ2-7 | . | TRBV19 | 15 | TRBD1 | TGTGCCAGTAGTGTCCGGACAGGGATACCCTACGAGCAGTACTTC | CASSVRTGIPYEQYF
TRBJ2-6 | . | TRBV13 | 15 | TRBD1 | TGTGCCAGCAGTACAACAGGGGCCGGGGCCAACGTCCTGACTTTC | CASSTTGAGANVLTF
TRBJ2-5 | . | TRBV7-3 | 14 | TRBD1 | TGTGCCAGCAGCTTACACAGGGGTTTAGAGACCCAGTACTTC | CASSLHRGLETQYF
TRBJ1-5 | . | TRBV30 | 12 | . | TGTGCCTGGAGTGTAGGCGGTCAGCCCCAGCATTTT | CAWSVGGQPQHF
TRBJ1-1 | . | TRBV19 | 15 | TRBD1 | TGTGCCAGTAGGGGACAGGGGCTGACGAACACTGAAGCTTTCTTT | CASRGQGLTNTEAFF
TRBJ1-4 | . | TRBV27 | 14 | . | TGTGCCAGCAGTTTACTTCCTAGGTCTGAAAAACTGTTTTTT | CASSLLPRSEKLFF
TRBJ1-4 | . | TRBV5-6 | 15 | TRBD1 | TGTGCCAGCAGCTATCGGACAGGTCGCCCTGAAAAACTGTTTTTT | CASSYRTGRPEKLFF
TRBJ2-2 | . | TRBV5-5 | 16 | . | TGTGCCAGCAGCTTGGGAGTAGCTTTTTACACCGGGGAGCTGTTTTTT | CASSLGVAFYTGELFF
TRBJ1-5 | . | TRBV19 | 13 | . | TGTGCCAGTAGTCTGGCAAGCAATCAGCCCCAGCATTTT | CASSLASNQPQHF
TRBJ2-7 | . | TRBV27 | 15 | . | TGTGCCAGCAGTTCACTCCTACAGGGATCCTACGAGCAGTACTTC | CASSSLLQGSYEQYF
TRBJ1-3 | . | TRBV6-1 | 15 | TRBD1 | TGTGCCAGCAGTGAGGGGGACAGGGGTGCATACACCATATATTTT | CASSEGDRGAYTIYF
TRBJ2-1 | . | TRBV30 | 14 | TRBD2 | TGTGCCTGGAGTGTACTAGCGCATTACAATGAGCAGTTCTTC | CAWSVLAHYNEQFF
TRBJ2-7 | . | TRBV9 | 16 | TRBD2 | TGTGCCAGCAGCCCCCGGCTAGCGGGAGTTGCGCTTGAGCAGTACTTC | CASSPRLAGVALEQYF
TRBJ1-2 | . | TRBV7-9 | 15 | TRBD1 | TGTGCCAGCAGCTCTGGACAGGGGTGGGACTATGGCTACACCTTC | CASSSGQGWDYGYTF
TRBJ2-1 | . | TRBV6-1 | 14 | TRBD1 | TGTGCCAGCAGATCCGGGACAGCTTACAATGAGCAGTTCTTC | CASRSGTAYNEQFF
TRBJ1-1 | . | TRBV2 | 13 | TRBD1 | TGTGCCAGCAGAGGTACAGGGGTGACTGAAGCTTTCTTT | CASRGTGVTEAFF
TRBJ1-2 | . | TRBV19 | 16 | . | TGTGCCAGTAGTCCCACGGGGACTCGAGCTAACTATGGCTACACCTTC | CASSPTGTRANYGYTF
TRBJ2-3 | . | TRBV29-1 | 11 | . | TGCAGCATAACACCGAAAGATACGCAGTATTTT | CSITPKDTQYF
TRBJ2-1 | . | TRBV29-1 | 11 | TRBD1 | TGCAGCGTGACAGGGTACAATGAGCAGTTCTTC | CSVTGYNEQFF